This record covers a single TCR beta chain. Its antigen is not identified. These data originate in a study of shared clonotypes between healthy human individuals. Study-wide findings and caveats: The genetic and exposure-history diversity represented was limited by few donors.

Execution of the assay was at deep level. Measured with immunoSEQ multiplex PCR; TCRdb has only the in-frame clones, and not every one. The table records roughly 2.2 million clones, less than 95% of them present only once. Negatively enriched CD4+ T cells were divided by CD45RA into naive and memory. CDR1 is MNHNY, CDR2 SVGAGI, per germline (reference sequence). CDR3 length equals 16 residues. The J gene is TRBJ2-5, the V gene TRBV6-6; 7 positions agree with TRBD1. The last part of the DNA fits TRBJ2-7 better; the J call may be wrong. This receptor was taken from a man between 18 and 29 years old in good health. Some clones in this sample may be carry-over from other donors' samples. The sample comprised naive CD4+ T cells from PBMCs. The subset was: CD45RA+ positively selected. In nucleotides, the CDR3 is TGTGCCAGCAGTTTCATTAGGGGGCTTACCTCCTACGAGCAGTACTTC. This translates into CASSFIRGLTSYEQYF.